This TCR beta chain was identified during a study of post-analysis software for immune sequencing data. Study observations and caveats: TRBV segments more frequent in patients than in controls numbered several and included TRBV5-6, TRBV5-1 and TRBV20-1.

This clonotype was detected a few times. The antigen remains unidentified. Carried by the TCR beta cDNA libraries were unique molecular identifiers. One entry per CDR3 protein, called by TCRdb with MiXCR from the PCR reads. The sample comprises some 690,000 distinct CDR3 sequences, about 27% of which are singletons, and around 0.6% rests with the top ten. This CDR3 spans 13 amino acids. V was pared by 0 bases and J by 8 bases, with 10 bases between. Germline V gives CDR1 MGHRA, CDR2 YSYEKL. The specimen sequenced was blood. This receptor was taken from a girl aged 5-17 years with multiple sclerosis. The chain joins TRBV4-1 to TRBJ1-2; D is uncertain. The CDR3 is CASSQDSAGGYTF. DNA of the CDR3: TGCGCCAGCAGCCAAGATTCGGCGGGAGGCTACACCTTC.